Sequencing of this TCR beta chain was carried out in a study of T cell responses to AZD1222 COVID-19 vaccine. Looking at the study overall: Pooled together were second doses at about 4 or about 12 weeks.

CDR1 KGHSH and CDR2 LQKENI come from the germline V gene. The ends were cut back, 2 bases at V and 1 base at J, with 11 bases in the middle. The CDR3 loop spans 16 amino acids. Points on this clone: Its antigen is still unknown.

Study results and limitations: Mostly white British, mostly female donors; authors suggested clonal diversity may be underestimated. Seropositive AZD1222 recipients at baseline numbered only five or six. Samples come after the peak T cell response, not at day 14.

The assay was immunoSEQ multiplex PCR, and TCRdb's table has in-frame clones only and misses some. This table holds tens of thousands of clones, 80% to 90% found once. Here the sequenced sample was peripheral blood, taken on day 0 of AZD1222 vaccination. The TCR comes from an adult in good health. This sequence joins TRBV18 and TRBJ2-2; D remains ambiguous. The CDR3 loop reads CASSPTAYRNTGELFF. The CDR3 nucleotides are TGTGCCAGCTCACCAACCGCGTACAGGAACACCGGGGAGCTGTTTTTT.